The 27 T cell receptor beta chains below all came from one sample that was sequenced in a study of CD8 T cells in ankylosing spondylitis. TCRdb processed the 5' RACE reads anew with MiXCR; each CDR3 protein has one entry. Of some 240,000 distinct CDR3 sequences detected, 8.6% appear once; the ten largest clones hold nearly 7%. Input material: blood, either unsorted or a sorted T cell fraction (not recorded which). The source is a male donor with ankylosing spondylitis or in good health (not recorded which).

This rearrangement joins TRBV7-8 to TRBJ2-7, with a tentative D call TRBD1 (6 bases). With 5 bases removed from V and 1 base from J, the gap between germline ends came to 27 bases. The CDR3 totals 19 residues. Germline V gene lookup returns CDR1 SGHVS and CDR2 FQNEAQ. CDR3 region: CASSRPRDTKLRRSYEQYF. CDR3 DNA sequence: TGTGCCAGCAGCCGCCCCCGGGACACAAAGCTTCGCAGGTCCTACGAGCAGTACTTC. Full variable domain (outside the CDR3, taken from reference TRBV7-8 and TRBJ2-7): GAGVSQSPRYKVAKRGQDVALRCDPISGHVSLFWYQQALGQGPEFLTYFQNEAQLDKSGLPSDRFFAERPEGSVSTLKIQRTQQEDSAVYLCASSRPRDTKLRRSYEQYFGPGTRLTVT.

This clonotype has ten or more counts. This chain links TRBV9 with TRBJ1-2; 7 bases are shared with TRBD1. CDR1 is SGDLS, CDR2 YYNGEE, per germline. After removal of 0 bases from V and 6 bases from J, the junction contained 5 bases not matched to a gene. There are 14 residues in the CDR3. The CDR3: CASSVGTGLNGYTF. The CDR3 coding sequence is TGTGCCAGCAGCGTAGGGACAGGACTCAATGGCTACACCTTC.

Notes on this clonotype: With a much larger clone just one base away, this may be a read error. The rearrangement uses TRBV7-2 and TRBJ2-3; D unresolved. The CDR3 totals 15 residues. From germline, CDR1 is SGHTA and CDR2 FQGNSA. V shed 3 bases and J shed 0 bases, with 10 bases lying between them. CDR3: CASSLVRASTDTQYF. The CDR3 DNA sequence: TGTGCCAGCAGCTTGGTCAGAGCTAGCACAGATACGCAGTATTTT.

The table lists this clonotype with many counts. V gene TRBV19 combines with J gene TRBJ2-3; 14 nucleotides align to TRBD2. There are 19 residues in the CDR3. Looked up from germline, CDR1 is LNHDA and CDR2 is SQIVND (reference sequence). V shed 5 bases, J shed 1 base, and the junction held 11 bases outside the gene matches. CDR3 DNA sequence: TGTGCCAGTAGTGGCGAGGAGGGACTAGCGGGAGTTGGCACAGATACGCAGTATTTT. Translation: CASSGEEGLAGVGTDTQYF. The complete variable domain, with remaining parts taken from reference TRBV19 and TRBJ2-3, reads DGGITQSPKYLFRKEGQNVTLSCEQNLNHDAMYWYRQDPGQGLRLIYYSQIVNDFQKGDIAEGYSVSREKKESFPLTVTSAQKNPTAFYLCASSGEEGLAGVGTDTQYFGPGTRLTVL.

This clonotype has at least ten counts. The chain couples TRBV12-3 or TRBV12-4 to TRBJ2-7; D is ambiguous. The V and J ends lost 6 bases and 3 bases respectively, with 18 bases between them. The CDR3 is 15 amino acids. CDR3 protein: CASSPLVSLNYEQYF. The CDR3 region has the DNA TGTGCCAGCAGCCCCTTGGTTAGCTTGAACTACGAGCAGTACTTC.

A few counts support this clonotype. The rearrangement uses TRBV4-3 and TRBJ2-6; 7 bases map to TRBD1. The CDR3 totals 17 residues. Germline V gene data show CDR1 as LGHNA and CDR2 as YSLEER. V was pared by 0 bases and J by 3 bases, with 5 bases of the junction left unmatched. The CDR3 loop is CASSQEFRGLGANVLTF. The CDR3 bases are TGCGCCAGCAGCCAAGAGTTTAGGGGGCTTGGGGCCAACGTCCTGACTTTC.

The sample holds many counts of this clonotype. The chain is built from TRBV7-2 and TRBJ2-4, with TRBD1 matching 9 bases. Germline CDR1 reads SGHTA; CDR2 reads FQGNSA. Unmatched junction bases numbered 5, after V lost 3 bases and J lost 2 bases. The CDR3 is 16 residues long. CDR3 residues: CASSFTGGSSKNIQYF. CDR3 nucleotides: TGTGCCAGCAGCTTCACAGGGGGCAGTTCCAAAAACATTCAGTACTTC. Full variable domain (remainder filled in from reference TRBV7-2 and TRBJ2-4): GAGVSQSPSNKVTEKGKDVELRCDPISGHTALYWYRQSLGQGLEFLIYFQGNSAPDKSGLPSDRFSAERTGGSVSTLTIQRTQQEDSAVYLCASSFTGGSSKNIQYFGAGTRLSVL.

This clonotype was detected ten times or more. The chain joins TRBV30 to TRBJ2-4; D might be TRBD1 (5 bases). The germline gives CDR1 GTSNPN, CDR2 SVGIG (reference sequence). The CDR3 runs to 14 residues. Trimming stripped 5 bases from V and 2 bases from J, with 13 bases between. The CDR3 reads CAWQKGESKNIQYF. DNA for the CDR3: TGTGCCTGGCAGAAAGGGGAATCCAAAAACATTCAGTACTTC.

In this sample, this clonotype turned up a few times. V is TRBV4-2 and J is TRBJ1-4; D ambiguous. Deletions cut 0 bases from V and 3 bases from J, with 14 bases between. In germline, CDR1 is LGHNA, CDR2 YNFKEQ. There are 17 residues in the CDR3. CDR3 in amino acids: CASSQDVEGLANEKLFF. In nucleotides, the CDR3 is TGTGCCAGCAGCCAAGATGTAGAAGGGCTCGCTAATGAAAAACTGTTTTTT.

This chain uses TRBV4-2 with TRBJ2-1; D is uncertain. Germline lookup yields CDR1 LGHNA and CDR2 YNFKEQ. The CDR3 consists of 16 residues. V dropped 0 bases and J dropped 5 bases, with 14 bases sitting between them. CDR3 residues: CASSQDLLGTHNEQFF. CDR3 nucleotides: TGTGCCAGCAGCCAAGATCTCCTGGGCACACACAATGAGCAGTTCTTC.

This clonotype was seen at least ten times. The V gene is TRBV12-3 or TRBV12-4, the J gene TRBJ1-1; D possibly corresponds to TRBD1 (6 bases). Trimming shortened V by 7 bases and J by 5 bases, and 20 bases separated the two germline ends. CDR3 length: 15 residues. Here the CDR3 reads CASKYDQGGETEAFF. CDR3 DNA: TGTGCCAGCAAGTATGATCAAGGGGGGGAGACTGAAGCTTTCTTT.

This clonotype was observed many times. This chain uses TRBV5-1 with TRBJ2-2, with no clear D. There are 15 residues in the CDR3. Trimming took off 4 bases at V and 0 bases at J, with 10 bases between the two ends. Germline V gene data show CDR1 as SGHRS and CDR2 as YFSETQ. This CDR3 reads CASSPDAANTGELFF. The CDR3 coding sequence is TGCGCCAGCAGCCCAGACGCCGCGAACACCGGGGAGCTGTTTTTT.

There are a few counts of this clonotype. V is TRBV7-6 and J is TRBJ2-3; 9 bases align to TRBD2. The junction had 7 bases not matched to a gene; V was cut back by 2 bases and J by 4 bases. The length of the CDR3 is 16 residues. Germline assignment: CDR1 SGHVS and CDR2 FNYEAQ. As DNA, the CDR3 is TGTGCCAGCAGCTTATTCGGCGGGGGGGGGGCAGATACGCAGTATTTT. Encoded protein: CASSLFGGGGADTQYF.

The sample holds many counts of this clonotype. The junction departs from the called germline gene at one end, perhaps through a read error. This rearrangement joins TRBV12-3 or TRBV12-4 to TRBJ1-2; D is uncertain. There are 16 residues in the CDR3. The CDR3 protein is CASSLAQQGSLYGYTF. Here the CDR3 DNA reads TGTGCCAGCAGTCTAGCCCAGCAAGGGTCTCTATATGGCTACACCTTC.

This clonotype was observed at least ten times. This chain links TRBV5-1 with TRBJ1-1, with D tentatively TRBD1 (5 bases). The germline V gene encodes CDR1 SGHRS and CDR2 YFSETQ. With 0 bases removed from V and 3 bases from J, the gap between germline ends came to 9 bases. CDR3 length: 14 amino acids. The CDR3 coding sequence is TGCGCCAGCAGCTTGGACGAAGGGGACACTGAAGCTTTCTTT. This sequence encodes CASSLDEGDTEAFF.

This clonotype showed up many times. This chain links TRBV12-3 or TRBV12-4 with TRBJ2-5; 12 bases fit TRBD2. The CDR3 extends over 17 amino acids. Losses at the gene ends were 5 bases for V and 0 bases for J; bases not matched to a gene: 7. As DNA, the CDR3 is TGTGCCAGCAGTCTAAGAGGACTAGCGGGATACCAAGAGACCCAGTACTTC. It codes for CASSLRGLAGYQETQYF.

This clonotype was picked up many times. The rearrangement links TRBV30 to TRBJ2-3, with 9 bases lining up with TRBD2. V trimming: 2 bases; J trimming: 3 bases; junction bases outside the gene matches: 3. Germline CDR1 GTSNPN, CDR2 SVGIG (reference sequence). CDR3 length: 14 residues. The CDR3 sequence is CAWSRGLATDTQYF. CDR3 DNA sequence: TGTGCCTGGAGTCGTGGACTAGCGACAGATACGCAGTATTTT.

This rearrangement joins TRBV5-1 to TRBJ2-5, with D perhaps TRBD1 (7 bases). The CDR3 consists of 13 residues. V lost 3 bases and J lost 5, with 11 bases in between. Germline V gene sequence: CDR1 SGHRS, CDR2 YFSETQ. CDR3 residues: CASSSGGGETQYF. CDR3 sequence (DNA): TGCGCCAGCAGCTCAGGGGGAGGTGAGACCCAGTACTTC.

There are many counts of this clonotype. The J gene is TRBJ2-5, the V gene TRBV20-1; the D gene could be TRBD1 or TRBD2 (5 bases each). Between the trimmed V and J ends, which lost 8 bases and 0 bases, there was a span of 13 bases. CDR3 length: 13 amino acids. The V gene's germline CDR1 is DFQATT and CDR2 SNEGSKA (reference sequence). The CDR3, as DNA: TGCAGTTCGGGACCCCGGGACCAAGAGACCCAGTACTTC. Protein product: CSSGPRDQETQYF.

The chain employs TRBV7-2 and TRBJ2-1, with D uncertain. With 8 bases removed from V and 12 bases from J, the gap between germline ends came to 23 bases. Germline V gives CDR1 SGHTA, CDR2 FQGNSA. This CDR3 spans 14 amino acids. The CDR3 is CASGAPRATYGQFF. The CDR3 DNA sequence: TGTGCCAGCGGCGCACCCCGGGCTACGTATGGGCAGTTCTTC.

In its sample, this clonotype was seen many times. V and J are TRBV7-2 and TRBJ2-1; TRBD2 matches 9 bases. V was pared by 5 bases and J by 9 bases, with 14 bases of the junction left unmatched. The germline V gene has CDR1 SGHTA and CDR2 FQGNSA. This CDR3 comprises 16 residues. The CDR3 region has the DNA TGTGCCAGCAGCCTGGTGGGGCTAGCGGGGTCTAGTGAGCAGTTCTTC. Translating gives CASSLVGLAGSSEQFF.

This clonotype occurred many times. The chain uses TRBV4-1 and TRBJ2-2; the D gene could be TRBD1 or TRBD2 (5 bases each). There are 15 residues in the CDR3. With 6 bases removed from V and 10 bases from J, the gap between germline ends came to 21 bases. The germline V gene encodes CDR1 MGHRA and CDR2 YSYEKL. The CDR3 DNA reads TGCGCCAGCAGTCGGGACCAAAGCGGTCCCGTGGAGCTGTTTTTT. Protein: CASSRDQSGPVELFF.

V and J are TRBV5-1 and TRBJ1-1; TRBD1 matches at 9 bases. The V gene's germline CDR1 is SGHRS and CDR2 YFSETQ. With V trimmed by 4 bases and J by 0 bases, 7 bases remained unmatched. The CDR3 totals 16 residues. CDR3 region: CASSPGQGRMNTEAFF. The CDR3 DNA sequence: TGCGCCAGCAGCCCCGGACAGGGGAGGATGAACACTGAAGCTTTCTTT.

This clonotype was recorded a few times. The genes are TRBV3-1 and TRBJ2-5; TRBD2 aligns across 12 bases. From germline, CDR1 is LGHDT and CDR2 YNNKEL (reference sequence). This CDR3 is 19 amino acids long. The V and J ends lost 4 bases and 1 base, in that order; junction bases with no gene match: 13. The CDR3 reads CASSPSRITSGGFQETQYF. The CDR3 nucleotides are TGTGCCAGCAGCCCGTCAAGAATTACTAGCGGGGGGTTCCAAGAGACCCAGTACTTC.

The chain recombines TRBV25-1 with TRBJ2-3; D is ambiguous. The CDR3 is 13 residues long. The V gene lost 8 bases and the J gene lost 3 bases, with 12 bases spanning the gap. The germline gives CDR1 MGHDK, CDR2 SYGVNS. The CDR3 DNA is TGTGCCAGCGGGATATCGAGGACAGATACGCAGTATTTT. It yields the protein CASGISRTDTQYF.

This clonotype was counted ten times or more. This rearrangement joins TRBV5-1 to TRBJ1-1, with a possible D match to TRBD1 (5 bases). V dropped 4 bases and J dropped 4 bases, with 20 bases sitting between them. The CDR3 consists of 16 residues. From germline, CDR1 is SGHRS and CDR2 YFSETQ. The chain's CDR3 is CASSPAGPSGATEAFF. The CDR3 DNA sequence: TGCGCCAGCAGCCCGGCGGGACCCTCAGGCGCCACTGAAGCTTTCTTT. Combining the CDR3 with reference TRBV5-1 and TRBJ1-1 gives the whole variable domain KAGVTQTPRYLIKTRGQQVTLSCSPISGHRSVSWYQQTPGQGLQFLFEYFSETQRNKGNFPGRFSGRQFSNSRSEMNVSTLELGDSALYLCASSPAGPSGATEAFFGQGTRLTVV.

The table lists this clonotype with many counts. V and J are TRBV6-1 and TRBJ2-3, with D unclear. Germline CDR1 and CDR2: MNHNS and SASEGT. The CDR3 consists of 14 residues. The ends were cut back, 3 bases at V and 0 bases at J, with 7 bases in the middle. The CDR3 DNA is TGTGCCAGCAGTGACAGGTGGAGCACAGATACGCAGTATTTT. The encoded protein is CASSDRWSTDTQYF.